This T cell receptor (beta chain) is drawn from a study of siplizumab effects on memory and regulatory T cells. Study findings and constraints: Suppressive function of proliferating Tregs from siplizumab cultures was not confirmed. No naive or memory phenotype could be assigned to roughly 75-97% of proliferating clones. The apparent diversity of naive T cells exceeded that of memory cells, and naive T cells seemed to make a major contribution to the alloresponse. Among alloreactive clones, only a minor fraction mapped to unstimulated subsets.

Per germline, CDR1 SGDLS and CDR2 YYNGEE. With V trimmed by 5 bases and J by 5 bases, 6 bases remained unmatched. The CDR3 loop spans 15 amino acids. Remarks on this clone: Its specificity is not known.

The data were produced by immunoSEQ multiplex PCR, yet TCRdb's version contains in-frame clones alone and is incomplete. Of about 87,000 clones in the sample, roughly 94% were seen once. The TCR was taken from a human donor in good health. The source material was non-Treg CD4+ T cells sorted from blood. The rearrangement joins TRBV9 to TRBJ2-2, with 10 positions matching TRBD2. CDR3 in amino acids: CASRRGLAITGELFF. The CDR3 nucleotides are TGTGCCAGCAGGAGGGGACTAGCGATTACCGGGGAGCTGTTTTTT.